This T cell receptor (beta chain) was sequenced in a study of cytomegalovirus exposure and HLA in healthy donors. CDR1 is MNHEY and CDR2 is SMNVEV in the germline V gene (reference sequence). CDR3 size: 15 residues. Trimming cost V 2 bases and J 3 bases, with 11 bases left between them. 60 Vbeta and 13 Jbeta primers were used in PCR. The assay was immunoSEQ multiplex PCR, and TCRdb's table has in-frame clones only and misses some. The table has 77,000 or so clones, over 70% seen once. This clonotype originated in a woman in her forties in good health and CMV-seronegative. V and J are TRBV27 and TRBJ2-1; TRBD2 is a possible D gene (6 bases). Sequenced sample: PBMCs. This chain's CDR3 is CASSLGGIFYNEQFF. The DNA for the CDR3 is TGTGCCAGCAGTTTAGGAGGGATTTTCTACAATGAGCAGTTCTTC.